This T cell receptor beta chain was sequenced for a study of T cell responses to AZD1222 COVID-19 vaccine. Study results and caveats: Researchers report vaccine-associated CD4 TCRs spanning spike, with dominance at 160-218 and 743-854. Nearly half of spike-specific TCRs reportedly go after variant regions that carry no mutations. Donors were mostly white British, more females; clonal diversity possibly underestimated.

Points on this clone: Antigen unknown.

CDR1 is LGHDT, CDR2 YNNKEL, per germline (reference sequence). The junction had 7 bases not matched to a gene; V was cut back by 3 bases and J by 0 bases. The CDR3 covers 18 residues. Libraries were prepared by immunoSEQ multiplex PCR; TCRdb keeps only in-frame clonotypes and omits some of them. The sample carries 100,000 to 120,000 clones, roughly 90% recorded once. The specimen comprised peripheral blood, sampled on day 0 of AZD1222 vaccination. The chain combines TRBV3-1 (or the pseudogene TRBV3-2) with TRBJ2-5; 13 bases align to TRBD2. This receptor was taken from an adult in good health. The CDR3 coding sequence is TGTGCCAGCAGCCACGGGACTAGCGGGACATTGTACCAAGAGACCCAGTACTTC. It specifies CASSHGTSGTLYQETQYF.